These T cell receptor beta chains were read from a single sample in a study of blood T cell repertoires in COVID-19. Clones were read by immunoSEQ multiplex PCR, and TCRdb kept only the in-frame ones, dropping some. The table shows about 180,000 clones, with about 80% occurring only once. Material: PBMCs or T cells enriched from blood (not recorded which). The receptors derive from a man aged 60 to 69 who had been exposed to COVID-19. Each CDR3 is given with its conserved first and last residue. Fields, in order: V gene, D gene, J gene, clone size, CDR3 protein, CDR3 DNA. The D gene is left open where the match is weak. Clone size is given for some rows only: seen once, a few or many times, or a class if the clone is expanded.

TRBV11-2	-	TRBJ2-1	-	CASSLDGYEQFF	TGTGCCAGCAGCTTAGACGGGTATGAGCAGTTCTTC
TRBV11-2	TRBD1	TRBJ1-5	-	CASSLFPFLTGGGNF	TGTGCCAGCAGCTTATTTCCTTTTCTTACAGGGGGCGGGAATTTT
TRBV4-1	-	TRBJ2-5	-	CASSQALRQETQYF	TGCGCCAGCAGCCAAGCGTTGCGGCAAGAGACCCAGTACTTC
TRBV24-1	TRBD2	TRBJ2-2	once	CATGGAGGTGELFF	TGTGCCACCGGGGGAGCGGGGGGCACCGGGGAGCTGTTTTTT
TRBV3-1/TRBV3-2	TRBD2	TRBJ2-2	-	CASSQGGGWASGTGELFF	TGTGCCAGCAGCCAAGGAGGTGGCTGGGCTAGCGGGACGGGGGAGCTGTTTTTT
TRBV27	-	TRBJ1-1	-	CASSTSGVNTEAFF	TGTGCCAGCAGTACATCAGGGGTGAACACTGAAGCTTTCTTT
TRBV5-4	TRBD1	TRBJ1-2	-	CASSLADRGVHGYTF	TGTGCCAGCAGCTTGGCCGACAGGGGGGTGCATGGCTACACCTTC
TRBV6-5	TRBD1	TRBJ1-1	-	CASSYGTGVGGTEAFF	TGTGCCAGCAGTTACGGGACAGGGGTGGGTGGCACTGAAGCTTTCTTT
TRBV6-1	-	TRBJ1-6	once	CASSDPGEGGYNSPLHF	TGTGCCAGCAGTGACCCAGGGGAGGGTGGATATAATTCACCCCTCCACTTT
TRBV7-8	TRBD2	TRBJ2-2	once	CASSLSAGGPGELFF	TGTGCCAGCAGCTTAAGTGCGGGAGGGCCCGGGGAGCTGTTTTTT
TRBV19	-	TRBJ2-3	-	CASSIGASDTDTQYF	TGTGCCAGTAGTATAGGGGCTAGCGACACAGATACGCAGTATTTT
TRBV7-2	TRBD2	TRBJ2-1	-	CASSVTSGAFNEQFF	TGTGCCAGCAGCGTTACTAGCGGGGCCTTCAATGAGCAGTTCTTC
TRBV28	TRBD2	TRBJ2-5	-	CASSRGTSGQETQYF	TGTGCCAGCAGTCGGGGGACTAGCGGGCAAGAGACCCAGTACTTC
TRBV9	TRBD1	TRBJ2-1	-	CASNGQGRNGPNEQFF	TGTGCCAGCAACGGACAGGGTAGGAATGGCCCCAATGAGCAGTTCTTC
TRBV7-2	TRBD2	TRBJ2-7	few	CASSPKTSGILAYEQYF	TGTGCCAGCAGCCCCAAGACTAGCGGGATCCTGGCCTACGAGCAGTACTTC
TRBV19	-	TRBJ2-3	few	CASSGHRGTDTQYF	TGTGCCAGTAGTGGACACCGAGGCACAGATACGCAGTATTTT
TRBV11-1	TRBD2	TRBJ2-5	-	CASRLAGLQETQYF	TGTGCCAGCCGGCTAGCGGGACTCCAAGAGACCCAGTACTTC
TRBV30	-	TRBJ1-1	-	CAWNRFGSTEAFF	TGTGCCTGGAATCGGTTTGGGAGCACTGAAGCTTTCTTT
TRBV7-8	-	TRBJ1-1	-	CASGSMNTEAFF	TGTGCCAGTGGTAGCATGAACACTGAAGCTTTCTTT
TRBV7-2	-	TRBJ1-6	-	CASSLKGEPGSSPLHF	TGTGCCAGCAGCTTGAAGGGAGAACCAGGTAGTTCACCCCTCCACTTT
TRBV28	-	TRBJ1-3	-	CATLLGNTIYF	TGTGCCACCCTTCTCGGAAACACCATATATTTT
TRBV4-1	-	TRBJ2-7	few	CASSQEGPAPSYEQYF	TGCGCCAGCAGCCAAGAGGGGCCAGCACCGTCCTACGAGCAGTACTTC
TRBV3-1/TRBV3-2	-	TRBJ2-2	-	CASSPPGTPGELFF	TGTGCCAGCAGCCCCCCGGGAACCCCCGGGGAGCTGTTTTTT
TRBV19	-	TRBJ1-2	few	CASSIDLGDTIYGYTF	TGTGCCAGTAGTATAGATTTGGGAGACACTATCTATGGCTACACCTTC
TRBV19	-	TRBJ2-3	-	CASRTVTGTDTQYF	TGTGCCAGTAGGACAGTAACGGGCACAGATACGCAGTATTTT
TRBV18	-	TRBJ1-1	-	CASSEGQNTEAFF	TGTGCCAGCTCCGAGGGACAGAACACTGAAGCTTTCTTT
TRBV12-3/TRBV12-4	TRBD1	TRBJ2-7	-	CASSFRGGNEQYF	TGTGCCAGCAGTTTTAGAGGGGGCAACGAGCAGTACTTC
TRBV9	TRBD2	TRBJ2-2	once	CASSPGRAGSGELFF	TGTGCCAGCAGCCCCGGGAGAGCGGGGAGCGGGGAGCTGTTTTTT
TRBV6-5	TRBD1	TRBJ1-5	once	CASRRTGFGQPQHF	TGTGCCAGCAGGAGGACAGGGTTTGGTCAGCCCCAGCATTTT
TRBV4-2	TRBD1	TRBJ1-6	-	CASSQEGTGGSILAVPLHF	TGTGCCAGCAGCCAAGAAGGGACAGGGGGTTCCATTCTCGCAGTGCCCCTCCACTTT
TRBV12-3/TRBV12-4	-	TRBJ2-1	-	CACRVYNEQFF	TGTGCCTGTCGGGTTTACAATGAGCAGTTCTTC
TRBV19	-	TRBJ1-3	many	CASSFLSGPAGNTIYF	TGTGCCAGTAGTTTCCTTTCAGGGCCGGCTGGAAACACCATATATTTT
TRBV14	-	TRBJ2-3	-	CASSQLTSRTDTQYF	TGTGCCAGCAGCCAACTAACTAGCCGCACAGATACGCAGTATTTT
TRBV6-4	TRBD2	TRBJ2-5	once	CATLRGLAGGPEETQYF	TGTGCCACCCTTCGGGGACTAGCGGGAGGGCCAGAAGAGACCCAGTACTTC
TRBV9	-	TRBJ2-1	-	CASSGPGVAGNNEQFF	TGTGCCAGCAGCGGACCAGGGGTAGCGGGCAATAATGAGCAGTTCTTC
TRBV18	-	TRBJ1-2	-	CASSPRTEGRGGYTF	TGTGCCAGCTCACCACGGACGGAGGGCCGAGGGGGCTACACCTTC
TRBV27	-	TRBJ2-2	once	CASSSSEGREAGELFF	-
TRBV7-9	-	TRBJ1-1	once	CASSLRENTEAFF	TGTGCCAGCAGCTTACGGGAGAACACTGAAGCTTTCTTT
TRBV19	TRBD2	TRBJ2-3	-	CASRTLAGGRTDTQYF	TGTGCCAGTAGGACTTTAGCGGGAGGACGTACAGATACGCAGTATTTT
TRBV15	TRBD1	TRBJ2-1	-	CATSITSGGSYNEQFF	TGTGCCACCAGCATAACCTCAGGGGGCTCCTACAATGAGCAGTTCTTC
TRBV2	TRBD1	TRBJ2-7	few	CASNPAGTGLDEQYF	TGTGCCAGCAACCCCGCCGGGACAGGGCTCGACGAGCAGTACTTC
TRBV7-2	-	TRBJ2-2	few	CASSRDRRTGELFF	TGTGCCAGCAGCCGTGACAGGAGGACCGGGGAGCTGTTTTTT
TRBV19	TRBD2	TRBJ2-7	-	CASSTLAGGSYEQYF	TGTGCCAGTAGCACACTAGCGGGAGGGTCCTACGAGCAGTACTTC
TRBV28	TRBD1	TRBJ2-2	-	CASSSLLTGQHRGAVF	TGTGCCAGCAGTTCCTTGTTGACAGGGCAGCACCGGGGAGCTGTTTTT
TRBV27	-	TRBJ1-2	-	CASSWRTLGYGYTF	TGTGCCAGCAGTTGGAGGACTTTGGGCTATGGCTACACCTTC
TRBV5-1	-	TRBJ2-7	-	CASSSVSYEQYF	TGCGCCAGCAGCTCGGTCTCCTACGAGCAGTACTTC
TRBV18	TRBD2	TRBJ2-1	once	CASSAGLAESNEQFF	TGTGCCAGCTCAGCGGGACTAGCGGAAAGCAATGAGCAGTTCTTC